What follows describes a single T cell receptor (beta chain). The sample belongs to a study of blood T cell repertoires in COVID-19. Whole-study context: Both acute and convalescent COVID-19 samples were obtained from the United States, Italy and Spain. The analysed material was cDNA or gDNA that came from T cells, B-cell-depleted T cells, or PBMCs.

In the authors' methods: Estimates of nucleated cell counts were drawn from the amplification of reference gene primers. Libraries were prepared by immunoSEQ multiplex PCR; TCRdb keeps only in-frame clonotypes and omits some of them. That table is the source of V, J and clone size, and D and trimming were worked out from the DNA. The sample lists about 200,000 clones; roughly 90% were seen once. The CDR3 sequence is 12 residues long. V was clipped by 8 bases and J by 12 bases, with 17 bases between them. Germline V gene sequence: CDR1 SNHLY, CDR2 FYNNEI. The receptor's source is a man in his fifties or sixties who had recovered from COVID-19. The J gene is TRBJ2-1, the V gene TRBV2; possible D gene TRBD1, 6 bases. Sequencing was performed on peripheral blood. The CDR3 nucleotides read TGTGCCAGCGGGGGAGCAGGGGCGCGGCAGTTCTTC. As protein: CASGGAGARQFF.